This TCR beta chain was recovered during a study of cytomegalovirus exposure and HLA in healthy donors. Study outcomes and limitations: What a later analysis reportedly showed was that an Asian-associated ancestry cluster had fewer N-insertions than the 666-donor mean. There were several of the most significant clusters that appeared linked to common viral pathogens in a later analysis. The study labeled 164 TCR beta chains cytomegalovirus-associated. Data from an earlier analysis indicated that most TCR beta V segments were productive either about 87% or about 30% of the time.

This clone was seen more than once but under ten times. The antigen remains unidentified. The CDR3 has 14 amino acids. J was trimmed by 4 bases and V by 3 bases; bases with no gene match: 1. Germline V lookup: CDR1 MNHNY, CDR2 SVGAGI (reference sequence). Use of 60 Vbeta and 13 Jbeta primers characterized the PCR. Profiled with immunoSEQ multiplex PCR; TCRdb holds only in-frame clones, not every one. The data hold 180,000 or so clones, with 70% to 75% observed a single time. The sequenced material came from PBMCs. The sequence was collected from a male donor in good health and CMV-seronegative. J is TRBJ2-1 and V is TRBV6-6; 9 nucleotides line up with TRBD2. The CDR3 spells CASSYAGGYNEQFF. CDR3 bases: TGTGCCAGCAGTTATGCGGGGGGGTACAATGAGCAGTTCTTC.